The T cell receptor (beta chain) under discussion was sequenced for a study of blood T cell repertoires in COVID-19. Study background: Samples came from the United States, Italy and Spain, spanning acute and convalescent COVID-19. T cells, B-cell-depleted T cells, or PBMCs provided the cDNA or gDNA that served as material.

V was clipped by 4 bases and J by 5 bases; unmatched bases: 6. Germline lookup yields CDR1 SGDLS and CDR2 YYNGEE. The CDR3 has 15 residues. How the authors handled the data: How many nucleated cells were present was estimated from reference gene primer amplification. Sequenced by immunoSEQ multiplex PCR; TCRdb stores in-frame clones only, minus some. From that table come the V and J calls and clone size; the DNA was used to work out D and trimming. The sample holds fewer than 350,000 clones, about nine tenths seen once. This TCR was recovered from a woman in her forties with acute COVID-19. Sample: PBMCs or T cells enriched from blood (not recorded which). The chain couples TRBV9 to TRBJ2-1; 10 bases map to TRBD1. The CDR3 spells CASSPRDRGNNEQFF. In DNA form, the CDR3 reads TGTGCCAGCAGCCCCCGGGACAGGGGTAACAATGAGCAGTTCTTC.